This T cell receptor (beta chain) was observed in a study of blood T cell repertoires in COVID-19. V was pared by 1 base and J by 8 bases, with 11 bases between. The CDR3 runs to 13 residues. Germline values: CDR1 LNHDA, CDR2 SQIVND (reference sequence). Clones were read by immunoSEQ multiplex PCR, and TCRdb kept only the in-frame ones, dropping some. The sample comprises 100,000 to 150,000 clones, 80% to 90% of which are singletons, and 2% to 2.5% rests with the top ten. This rearrangement joins TRBV19 to TRBJ1-1; D gene uncertain. The source material was PBMCs or T cells enriched from blood (not recorded which). The receptor was isolated from a woman aged 45-59 years who had recovered from COVID-19. The CDR3 is CASSIGRPQEAFF. The CDR3 coding sequence is TGTGCCAGTAGTATAGGCCGTCCCCAGGAAGCTTTCTTT. Drawing the rest from reference TRBV19 and TRBJ1-1, the complete variable domain is DGGITQSPKYLFRKEGQNVTLSCEQNLNHDAMYWYRQDPGQGLRLIYYSQIVNDFQKGDIAEGYSVSREKKESFPLTVTSAQKNPTAFYLCASSIGRPQEAFFGQGTRLTVV.